Presented here are 21 T cell receptor beta chains from one specimen sequenced in a study of T cell repertoires in cytomegalovirus infection. These TCRs are of unknown antigen specificity. TCRdb analysed the reads with MiXCR anew, one entry per CDR3 protein. The table includes about 900,000 distinct CDR3 sequences, 31% detected once. The sequencing here drew on cultured CD8+ T cells from PBMCs, taken from culture after CMV antigen stimulation. These receptors were obtained from a human donor in good health (CMV status not recorded). Some clones in this sample may be carry-over from other donors' samples.

V gene TRBV5-1 combines with J gene TRBJ2-5, with D possibly matching TRBD2 (6 bases). Trimming cost V 0 bases and J 5 bases, with 17 bases left between them. The CDR3 is 16 residues long. CDR1 SGHRS and CDR2 YFSETQ come from the germline V gene. In DNA form, the CDR3 reads TGCGCCAGCAGCTTGGCCTTGTCTAGCGCCCGGGAGACCCAGTACTTC. Amino acids: CASSLALSSARETQYF.

There are a few counts of this clonotype. In DNA form, the CDR3 reads TGTGCCAGCAGCCCTGGACACTCCGGCAATCAGCCCCAGCATTTT. This codes for CASSPGHSGNQPQHF. The chain is built from TRBV2 and TRBJ1-5; the D gene is possibly TRBD1 (5 bases). CDR1 is SNHLY and CDR2 is FYNNEI in the germline V gene. The V and J ends lost 6 bases and 2 bases respectively, with 14 bases between them. CDR3 size: 15 residues.

The V call is TRBV27, the J call TRBJ2-7, with unresolved D. The CDR3 loop spans 11 amino acids. Germline values: CDR1 MNHEY, CDR2 SMNVEV (reference sequence). The V gene lost 8 bases and the J gene lost 2 bases, with 7 bases spanning the gap. Here the CDR3 reads CASGSTYEQYF. The CDR3 bases are TGTGCCAGCGGTTCTACCTACGAGCAGTACTTC.

This chain uses TRBV7-9 with TRBJ1-1, with D tentatively TRBD1 (5 bases). Germline V gene data show CDR1 as SEHNR and CDR2 as FQNEAQ (reference sequence). The CDR3 totals 17 residues. V gave up 4 bases and J gave up 3 bases, with 21 bases separating them. The CDR3 nucleotides are TGTGCCAGCAGCTGGTGGACGGTACACCCGGGGGACACTGAAGCTTTCTTT. Translation gives CASSWWTVHPGDTEAFF.

The chain combines TRBV6-2 or TRBV6-3 with TRBJ2-5, with 14 positions matching TRBD2. The CDR3 has 18 residues. With V trimmed by 8 bases and J by 2 bases, 13 bases remained unmatched. CDR1 and CDR2 from the germline V gene are MNHEY and SVGEGT. The CDR3 DNA reads as TGTGCCAGCCGACTAAGGACTAGCGGGGGGAGTTGGCAAGAGACCCAGTACTTC. This codes for CASRLRTSGGSWQETQYF.

The chain joins TRBV19 to TRBJ2-2; D possibly uses TRBD1 or TRBD2 (5 bases each). Germline V lookup: CDR1 LNHDA, CDR2 SQIVND (reference sequence). V was trimmed by 7 bases and J by 2 bases, leaving 17 bases between them. The CDR3 length is 16 residues. This CDR3 is CASTPGGGPNTGELFF. CDR3 sequence (DNA): TGTGCCAGTACCCCGGGTGGGGGACCCAACACCGGGGAGCTGTTTTTT.

The V gene is TRBV15, the J gene TRBJ1-1, with 8 bases fitting TRBD1. V shed 5 bases and J 11 bases; nucleotides not matched to a gene: 19. The CDR3 is 16 amino acids. The germline V gene has CDR1 LNHNV and CDR2 YYDKDF (reference sequence). This chain's CDR3 is CATSALDRGGGGRAFF. In DNA, the CDR3 is TGTGCCACCAGCGCCCTCGACAGGGGAGGTGGGGGACGGGCTTTCTTT.

This clonotype was observed at least ten times. V gene TRBV4-1 combines with J gene TRBJ1-2; D is undetermined. The length of the CDR3 is 12 residues. Germline CDR1 MGHRA, CDR2 YSYEKL. V lost 1 base to trimming and J lost 6 bases, with 6 bases between them. The CDR3 reads CASSQGGDGYTF. In DNA form, the CDR3 reads TGCGCCAGCAGCCAAGGAGGAGATGGCTACACCTTC.

The chain carries TRBV27 and TRBJ2-1, with TRBD2 identical over 11 bases. The trim removed 6 bases at V and 4 bases at J, leaving 8 bases unmatched. CDR1 and CDR2 (germline): MNHEY, SMNVEV (reference sequence). There are 16 residues in the CDR3. The chain's CDR3 is CASSRGLAGRYNEQFF. The CDR3 nucleotides read TGTGCCAGCAGCCGCGGACTAGCGGGTAGATACAATGAGCAGTTCTTC.

This clonotype was counted between two and nine times. The chain has TRBV7-6 and TRBJ2-3, with 9 nucleotides matching TRBD2. Trimming took 5 bases from V and 2 from J; bases not matched to a gene: 8. CDR3 length: 16 residues. Germline loops: CDR1 SGHVS, CDR2 FNYEAQ. CDR3 in DNA: TGTGCCAGCAGCCGAAGGGAGCGGGGGGTCACAGATACGCAGTATTTT. Translating gives CASSRRERGVTDTQYF.

The sample holds a few counts of this clonotype. The gene calls are TRBV7-9 and TRBJ1-2; D gene unclear. The CDR3 length is 16 residues. V lost 3 bases to trimming and J lost 2 bases, with 16 bases between them. The germline gives CDR1 SEHNR, CDR2 FQNEAQ (reference sequence). The DNA for the CDR3 is TGTGCCAGCAGCTTCAGCGGGGAGGTGACGAACTATGGCTACACCTTC. It encodes CASSFSGEVTNYGYTF.

This clonotype has only one observation. This chain uses TRBV7-9 with TRBJ1-6; perhaps TRBD1 as D (5 bases). This CDR3 spans 23 amino acids. Germline V CDR1 and CDR2: SEHNR, FQNEAQ (reference sequence). Trimming took 1 base from V and 0 from J, leaving 28 bases between them. The DNA of the CDR3 is TGTGCCAGCAGCTTAGGAAGACGAATGGGTCCCGGGGCACCAAGCTCCTATAATTCACCCCTCCACTTT. The encoded protein is CASSLGRRMGPGAPSSYNSPLHF.

V is TRBV7-6 and J is TRBJ1-1; no firm D call. The CDR3 totals 15 residues. Per germline, CDR1 SGHVS and CDR2 FNYEAQ. Trimming removed 7 bases from V and 0 bases from J, with 15 bases in between. The CDR3, as DNA: TGTGCCAGCAACTTGACTGGAGCGGTGAACACTGAAGCTTTCTTT. Its protein product is CASNLTGAVNTEAFF. Complete variable domain (other parts from reference TRBV7-6 and TRBJ1-1): GAGVSQSPRYKVTKRGQDVALRCDPISGHVSLYWYRQALGQGPEFLTYFNYEAQQDKSGLPNDRFSAERPEGSISTLTIQRTEQRDSAMYRCASNLTGAVNTEAFFGQGTRLTVV.

The V call is TRBV19, the J call TRBJ2-7; unclear D gene. The V end lost 6 bases, the J end lost 2 bases, and 11 bases lay between the germline ends. CDR3 size: 13 residues. Germline V CDR1 and CDR2: LNHDA, SQIVND (reference sequence). The CDR3 is CASRGGGAYEQYF. Here the CDR3 DNA reads TGTGCCAGTAGAGGCGGCGGCGCCTACGAGCAGTACTTC.

V usage is TRBV7-9 and J usage is TRBJ2-7; D not certain. The CDR3 extends over 13 amino acids. V dropped 3 bases and J dropped 2 bases, with 8 bases sitting between them. From germline, CDR1 is SEHNR and CDR2 FQNEAQ (reference sequence). The CDR3 nucleotides read TGTGCCAGCAGCTTTCACAATCCCTACGAGCAGTACTTC. Its translation: CASSFHNPYEQYF.

The chain employs TRBV7-6 and TRBJ2-7; 9 bases match TRBD1. V lost 5 bases, J lost 5 bases, and 7 bases stayed unmatched. CDR1 is SGHVS and CDR2 is FNYEAQ in the germline V gene. The CDR3 contains 14 residues. In DNA form, the CDR3 reads TGTGCCAGCAGCCTATGGACAGGGGACGACGAGCAGTACTTC. It encodes CASSLWTGDDEQYF.

In this sample, this clonotype turned up a few times. The rearrangement uses TRBV18 and TRBJ1-1; D may be TRBD1 (6 bases). CDR1 and CDR2 from the germline V gene are KGHSH and LQKENI. CDR3 size: 14 residues. The V end lost 8 bases, the J end lost 5 bases, and 18 bases lay between the germline ends. The CDR3 spells CASSPGRGLTEAFF. CDR3 bases: TGTGCCAGCAGTCCGGGCAGGGGATTAACTGAAGCTTTCTTT.

This clonotype was found many times. CDR3 residues: CASSLWGDTEAFF. As DNA, the CDR3 is TGTGCCAGCAGTTTATGGGGGGACACTGAAGCTTTCTTT. This sequence joins TRBV27 and TRBJ1-1, with D possibly being TRBD1 (5 bases). The CDR3 has 13 residues. Germline CDR1 is MNHEY and CDR2 is SMNVEV (reference sequence). V shed 1 base and J shed 3 bases, with 6 bases lying between them.

This chain joins TRBV10-3 and TRBJ2-3, with D possibly matching TRBD2 (5 bases). Trimming took off 4 bases at V and 2 bases at J, with 19 bases between the two ends. This CDR3 contains 17 residues. Germline V gives CDR1 ENHRY, CDR2 SYGVKD. The CDR3 is CAISATEGLSFTDTQYF. The CDR3 DNA is TGTGCCATCAGTGCAACAGAGGGCCTTTCCTTCACAGATACGCAGTATTTT.

This clonotype showed up just a few times. V gene TRBV4-2 combines with J gene TRBJ1-2; possibly TRBD1 for D (6 bases). CDR3 length: 15 residues. Germline V lookup: CDR1 LGHNA, CDR2 YNFKEQ. Trimming removed 3 bases at V and 8 bases at J, with 19 bases between. The CDR3 loop is CASSQGGGRPQGYTF. CDR3 DNA: TGTGCCAGCAGCCAGGGGGGCGGACGCCCACAAGGCTACACCTTC.

The J gene is TRBJ2-7, the V gene TRBV6-8, with 10 positions matching TRBD2. Germline values: CDR1 MNHGY, CDR2 SAAAGT. The CDR3 is 13 amino acids. After removal of 5 bases from V and 7 bases from J, the junction contained 5 bases not matched to a gene. In DNA, the CDR3 is TGTGCCAGCAGTCCAATACTAGCGGGGGAGCAGTACTTC. It is translated as CASSPILAGEQYF.